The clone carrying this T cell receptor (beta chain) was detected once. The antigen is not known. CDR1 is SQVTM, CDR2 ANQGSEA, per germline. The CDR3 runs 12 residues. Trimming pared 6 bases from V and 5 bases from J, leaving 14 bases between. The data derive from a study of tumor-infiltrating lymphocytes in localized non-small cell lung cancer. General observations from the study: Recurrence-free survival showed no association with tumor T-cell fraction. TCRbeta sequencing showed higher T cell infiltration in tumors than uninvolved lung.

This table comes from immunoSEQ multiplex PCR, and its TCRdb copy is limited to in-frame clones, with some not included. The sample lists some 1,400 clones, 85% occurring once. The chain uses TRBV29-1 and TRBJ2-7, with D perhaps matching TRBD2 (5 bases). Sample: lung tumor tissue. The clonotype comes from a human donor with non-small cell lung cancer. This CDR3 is CSVAGGFHEQYF. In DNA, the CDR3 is TGCAGCGTGGCGGGCGGTTTCCACGAGCAGTACTTC.